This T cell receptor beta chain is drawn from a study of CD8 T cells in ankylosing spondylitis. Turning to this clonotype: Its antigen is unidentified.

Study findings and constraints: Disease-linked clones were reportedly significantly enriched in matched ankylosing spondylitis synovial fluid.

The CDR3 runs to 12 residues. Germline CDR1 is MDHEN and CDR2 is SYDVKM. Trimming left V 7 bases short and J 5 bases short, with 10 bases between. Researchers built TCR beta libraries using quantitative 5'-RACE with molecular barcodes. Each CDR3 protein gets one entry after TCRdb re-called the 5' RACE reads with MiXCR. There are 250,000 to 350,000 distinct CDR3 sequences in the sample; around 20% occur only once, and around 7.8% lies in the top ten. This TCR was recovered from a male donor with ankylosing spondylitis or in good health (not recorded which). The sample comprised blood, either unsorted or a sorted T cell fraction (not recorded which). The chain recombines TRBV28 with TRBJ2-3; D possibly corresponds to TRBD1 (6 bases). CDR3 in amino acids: CASTTGIDTQYF. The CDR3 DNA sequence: TGTGCCAGCACTACAGGGATAGATACGCAGTATTTT.